These 25 T cell receptor beta chains share one sample of origin, sequenced in a study of regulatory T cells in long-lasting Graves disease. Both iRepertoire HTBI primers and Arm-PCR of CDR3 regions were used to build the TCR beta libraries. Each CDR3 protein gets one entry after TCRdb re-called the multiplex PCR reads with MiXCR. This sample yields some 440,000 distinct CDR3 sequences, of which less than 25% are seen a single time; 7% to 10% belongs to the top ten. As to time point: persistent/refractory GD, antithyroid drugs over 5 years with positive TRAb. There was RNA extracted from PBMCs, and the TCR library was made from it. The sample here was peripheral blood mononuclear cells (PBMCs), taken when the disease was refractory, from a patient treated with antithyroid drugs. The receptors originated from a female donor with Graves disease.

V and J are TRBV7-9 and TRBJ1-4, with D tentatively TRBD1 (5 bases). In germline, CDR1 is SEHNR, CDR2 FQNEAQ (reference sequence). Trimming stripped 1 base from V and 0 bases from J, with 24 bases between. CDR3 length: 21 amino acids. The CDR3 DNA follows: TGTGCCAGCAGCTTAGGGGGGACTCCACAGAGAATGCTCGCAACTAATGAAAAACTGTTTTTT. Protein sequence: CASSLGGTPQRMLATNEKLFF.

Many counts were recorded for this clonotype. This sequence joins TRBV28 and TRBJ1-5; D not certain. V was trimmed by 5 bases and J by 7 bases, leaving 12 bases between them. The CDR3 runs to 13 residues. Germline V gives CDR1 MDHEN, CDR2 SYDVKM. The DNA for the CDR3 is TGTGCCAGCAGTCCGCCAAGAGGACAGCCCCAGCATTTT. It codes for CASSPPRGQPQHF.

As to this clonotype: With a much larger clone just one base away, this may be a read error. The rearrangement joins TRBV6-1 to TRBJ2-5; TRBD2 agrees at 15 bases. This CDR3 contains 18 residues. Germline lookup yields CDR1 MNHNS and CDR2 SASEGT. The CDR3 protein is CTSSRPRTSGRVWETQYF. The CDR3 DNA is TGTACCAGCAGTAGGCCTCGGACTAGCGGGAGGGTATGGGAGACCCAGTACTTC.

About this clonotype: The germline gene is not matched at one end of the junction; a read error may be the cause. V and J are TRBV4-3 and TRBJ1-2; D call uncertain. CDR1 and CDR2 from the germline V gene are LGHNA and YSLEER. This CDR3 region has 14 residues. The CDR3 loop is CASGQGGRRDGYTF. The CDR3 DNA is TGCGCCAGCGGCCAAGGTGGGCGGCGAGATGGCTACACCTTC.

The chain combines TRBV14 with TRBJ2-4; no clear D gene. Per the germline V gene, CDR1 is SGHDN and CDR2 is FVKESK. Trimming cost V 6 bases and J 0 bases, with 12 bases left between them. The CDR3 covers 15 residues. CDR3 coding DNA: TGTGCCAGCAGTCTATTACCTGGAGCCAAAAACATTCAGTACTTC. It specifies CASSLLPGAKNIQYF.

This clonotype occurred once. The V and J genes are TRBV9 and TRBJ2-6; tentatively, D is TRBD2 (6 bases). The CDR3 is 16 amino acids. Trimming took 0 bases from V and 4 from J, leaving 11 bases between them. From germline, CDR1 is SGDLS and CDR2 YYNGEE. Written as DNA, the CDR3 is TGTGCCAGCAGCGTAGGGGCGGGAACCGGGGCCAACGTCCTGACTTTC. It specifies CASSVGAGTGANVLTF.

This clonotype was recorded many times. The CDR3 sequence is CASSFGYNQPQHF. The CDR3 DNA sequence: TGTGCCAGCAGTTTCGGATACAATCAGCCCCAGCATTTT. The V gene is TRBV6-2 or TRBV6-3, the J gene TRBJ1-5; no reliable D call. Germline V gene lookup returns CDR1 MNHEY and CDR2 SVGEGT. V dropped 4 bases and J dropped 3 bases, with 7 bases sitting between them. The CDR3 length is 13 residues.

This clonotype was seen a few times. V usage is TRBV3-1 and J usage is TRBJ2-2; D call uncertain. Germline assignment: CDR1 LGHDT and CDR2 YNNKEL (reference sequence). The CDR3 length is 14 residues. V lost 0 bases, J lost 5 bases, and 7 bases lay in between. The CDR3 DNA reads as TGTGCCAGCAGCCAAGAGTGGGGTACCGGGGAGCTGTTTTTT. It translates to CASSQEWGTGELFF.

This clonotype was observed once. With a much larger clone just one base away, this may be a read error. CDR3 amino acids: CASSEAMAGHGDTF. CDR3 in DNA: TGTGCCAGCAGTGAAGCAATGGCAGGACATGGCGACACCTTC. V usage is TRBV6-1 and J usage is TRBJ1-2, with a weak D call TRBD1 (5 bases). Germline CDR1 is MNHNS and CDR2 is SASEGT. This CDR3 is built from 14 residues.

This sequence joins TRBV20-1 and TRBJ2-7; D gene uncertain. The CDR3 is 11 residues long. CDR1 is DFQATT and CDR2 is SNEGSKA in the germline V gene (reference sequence). Between the trimmed V and J ends, which lost 5 bases and 2 bases, there was a span of 7 bases. This CDR3 reads CSAPGPYEQYF. The CDR3 DNA is TGCAGTGCTCCAGGACCCTACGAGCAGTACTTC.

This clonotype showed up just a few times. The V call is TRBV19, the J call TRBJ1-5, with 9 bases identical to TRBD1. V lost 3 bases to trimming and J lost 4 bases; unmatched junction nucleotides: 7. The CDR3 sequence is 16 residues long. Germline V CDR1 and CDR2: LNHDA, SQIVND (reference sequence). CDR3 coding DNA: TGTGCCAGTAGTATTGGGCCGGGGACAGGGAATCAGCCCCAGCATTTT. Its translation is CASSIGPGTGNQPQHF.

This clonotype was seen more than once but under ten times. V and J are TRBV28 and TRBJ2-1; possible D gene TRBD2, 5 bases. Per the germline V gene, CDR1 is MDHEN and CDR2 is SYDVKM. This CDR3 contains 14 residues. V dropped 5 bases and J dropped 2 bases, with 10 bases sitting between them. CDR3 nucleotides: TGTGCCAGCAGTGATACTAGGGCCTACAATGAGCAGTTCTTC. This encodes CASSDTRAYNEQFF.

This clonotype showed up just once. A much bigger clone sits one base away, suggesting this may be a read error. Because the CDR3 is missing its conserved closing phenylalanine or tryptophan, this is likely a read error. The V call is TRBV6-9, the J call TRBJ2-5; TRBD1 matches at 7 bases. J gave up 3 bases and V 4 bases, and 2 bases lay outside the gene matches. The CDR3 extends over 13 amino acids. Germline V gene data show CDR1 as MNHGY and CDR2 as SVAAGI. The CDR3 DNA reads as TGTGCCAGCAGTTTAACAGGGGAAGAGACCCAGTACTGC. Its translation is CASSLTGEETQYC.

This clonotype was found a few times. V and J are TRBV20-1 and TRBJ1-5; 7 positions agree with TRBD1. The germline CDR1 and CDR2 sequences are DFQATT and SNEGSKA (reference sequence). The CDR3 loop spans 14 amino acids. The junction had 7 bases not matched to a gene; V was cut back by 3 bases and J by 5 bases. Here the CDR3 reads CSARTTGNYQPQHF. The CDR3 nucleotides are TGCAGTGCTAGGACGACAGGGAATTATCAGCCCCAGCATTTT.

The V call is TRBV7-8, the J call TRBJ2-1; D not certain. The CDR3 is 14 residues long. Germline CDR1 reads SGHVS; CDR2 reads FQNEAQ. V lost 1 base to trimming and J lost 8 bases, with 12 bases between them. The chain's CDR3 is CASSLELGIDEQFF. The CDR3 nucleotides are TGTGCCAGCAGCTTAGAATTGGGTATCGATGAGCAGTTCTTC.

A remark on this clonotype: A much bigger clone sits one base away, suggesting this may be a read error. The chain uses TRBV28 and TRBJ1-1; D remains unclear. Trimming shortened V by 5 bases and J by 0 bases, and 10 bases separated the two germline ends. The CDR3 is made up of 14 amino acids. Germline V gene sequence: CDR1 MDHEN, CDR2 SYDVKM. In nucleotides, the CDR3 is TGTGCCAGCAGTCCATGGTTTATGAACACTGAAGCTTTCTTT. Its protein is CASSPWFMNTEAFF.

This clonotype was seen only a few times. The chain links TRBV12-3 or TRBV12-4 to TRBJ2-7; 7 nucleotides line up with TRBD1. Trimming took 7 bases from V and 3 from J; bases not matched to a gene: 3. The CDR3 contains 12 residues. CDR3 in DNA: TGTGCCAGCAACAGGGGCCTCTACGAGCAGTACTTC. Its protein is CASNRGLYEQYF.

This clonotype was detected only a few times. The junction and the germline gene differ at one end; a read error may be behind it. This chain uses TRBV6-6 with TRBJ2-1; D gene ambiguous. The CDR3 runs to 12 residues. CDR1 is MNHNY and CDR2 is SVGAGI in the germline V gene (reference sequence). The CDR3 DNA reads as TGTGCCAGCGGTTACTCGTACGATGAGCAGTTCTTC. Its translation is CASGYSYDEQFF.

About this clonotype: Because it lacks the conserved phenylalanine or tryptophan at the end, this CDR3 is likely a read error. CDR3 sequence: CASSQDFDRPEAFL. The CDR3 nucleotides are TGCGCCAGCAGCCAAGACTTTGACAGGCCTGAAGCTTTCCTT. This chain links TRBV4-3 with TRBJ1-1; weak D call: TRBD1 (6 bases). The CDR3 contains 14 residues. Trimming took off 0 bases at V and 6 bases at J, with 11 bases between the two ends. Per the germline V gene, CDR1 is LGHNA and CDR2 is YSLEER.

This clonotype came up many times. The V call is TRBV28, the J call TRBJ2-2; 10 bases align to TRBD2. The CDR3 runs to 19 residues. V lost 8 bases and J lost 5; bases outside the gene matches: 20. Per the germline V gene, CDR1 is MDHEN and CDR2 is SYDVKM. CDR3 in amino acids: CASLRGRGAGGPRTGELFF. For the CDR3, the DNA is TGTGCCAGCCTCAGGGGGCGCGGAGCGGGAGGGCCTCGGACCGGGGAGCTGTTTTTT.

This clonotype was detected a few times. The chain is built from TRBV29-1 and TRBJ2-7; TRBD2 agrees at 12 bases. With V trimmed by 4 bases and J by 5 bases, 3 bases remained unmatched. The CDR3 extends over 13 amino acids. The germline gives CDR1 SQVTM, CDR2 ANQGSEA. CDR3 region: CSVGLAGVDEQYF. In DNA, the CDR3 is TGCAGCGTTGGACTAGCGGGAGTAGACGAGCAGTACTTC.

This clonotype was observed a few times. This chain uses TRBV9 with TRBJ2-1; 7 positions match TRBD2. The junction had 8 bases not matched to a gene; V was cut back by 4 bases and J by 1 base. This CDR3 has 16 residues. The V gene's germline CDR1 is SGDLS and CDR2 YYNGEE. The DNA of the CDR3 is TGTGCCAGCAGCACATCTAGCGGAACTTCCTACAATGAGCAGTTCTTC. Translating it yields CASSTSSGTSYNEQFF.

This clonotype has just a few counts. This rearrangement joins TRBV29-1 to TRBJ2-7, with D uncertain. V lost 1 base and J 2 bases, leaving 9 bases between the germline ends. The CDR3 contains 13 residues. CDR1 is SQVTM and CDR2 is ANQGSEA in the germline V gene. DNA of the CDR3: TGCAGCGTTGAAGCCAGGAACGCCTACGAGCAGTACTTC. It encodes CSVEARNAYEQYF.

This clonotype showed up many times. The V call is TRBV11-1, the J call TRBJ2-7; D gene ambiguous. Trimming cost V 5 bases and J 5 bases, with 10 bases left between them. Germline lookup yields CDR1 SGHAT and CDR2 FQDESV (reference sequence). The CDR3 spans 12 residues. The CDR3 here is CASSLSEDEQYF. Here the CDR3 DNA reads TGTGCCAGCAGCCTCTCCGAGGACGAGCAGTACTTC.

The genes are TRBV4-2 and TRBJ2-5, with D possibly matching TRBD2 (6 bases). CDR1 is LGHNA, CDR2 YNFKEQ, per germline. The CDR3 consists of 16 residues. V lost 2 bases and J 9 bases, leaving 22 bases between the germline ends. The CDR3 nucleotides read TGTGCCAGCAGCCAACCACAGTACGGGACTCCGGGGCCCCAGTACTTC. Encoded protein: CASSQPQYGTPGPQYF.